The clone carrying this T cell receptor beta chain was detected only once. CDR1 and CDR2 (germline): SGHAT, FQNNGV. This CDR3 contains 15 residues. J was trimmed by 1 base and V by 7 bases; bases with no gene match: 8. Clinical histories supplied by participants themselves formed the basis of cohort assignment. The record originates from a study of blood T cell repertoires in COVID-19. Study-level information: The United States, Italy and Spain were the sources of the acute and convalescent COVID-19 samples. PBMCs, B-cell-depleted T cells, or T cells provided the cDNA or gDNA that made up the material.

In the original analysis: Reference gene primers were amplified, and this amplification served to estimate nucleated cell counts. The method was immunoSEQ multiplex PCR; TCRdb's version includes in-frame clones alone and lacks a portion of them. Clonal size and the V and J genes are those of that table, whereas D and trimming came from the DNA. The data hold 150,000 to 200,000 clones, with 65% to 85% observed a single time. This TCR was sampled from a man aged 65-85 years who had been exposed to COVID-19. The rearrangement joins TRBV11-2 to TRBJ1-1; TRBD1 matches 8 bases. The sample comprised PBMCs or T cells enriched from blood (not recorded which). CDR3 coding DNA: TGTGCCAGCAAACCGCGACAGGGGAGGAACACTGAAGCTTTCTTT. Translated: CASKPRQGRNTEAFF.